This TCR beta chain was sequenced for a study of chemoradiotherapy in HPV16-positive cancers. Deletions cut 0 bases from V and 4 bases from J, with 5 bases between. Germline V CDR1 and CDR2: SGHRS, YFSETQ. The length of the CDR3 is 12 residues. Repeated repertoire sampling spanned the course of chemoradiotherapy. Study conclusions and caveats: Candidate HPV-specific clones and E7-related TCR motifs grew in tumor during treatment. Only a couple of HPV16-positive patients supplied the functional HPV-specificity definition. HPV-responsive T-cell expansion during chemoradiotherapy was linked to improved recurrence-free survival in HPV16-positive patients.

About this clone: Its cognate antigen is unknown.

Sequenced by immunoSEQ multiplex PCR; TCRdb stores in-frame clones only, minus some. Of 5,000 to 7,000 clones in the sample, around 72% were seen once. The specimen was collected from a patient who underwent chemoradiotherapy. This receptor was identified in a human donor with HPV-associated anogenital cancer. The genes are TRBV5-1 and TRBJ2-7; D not resolved. The DNA of the CDR3 is TGCGCCAGCAGCTTGGTATCGTACGAGCAGTACTTC. Protein product: CASSLVSYEQYF. The full variable domain, rest sourced from reference TRBV5-1 and TRBJ2-7, is KAGVTQTPRYLIKTRGQQVTLSCSPISGHRSVSWYQQTPGQGLQFLFEYFSETQRNKGNFPGRFSGRQFSNSRSEMNVSTLELGDSALYLCASSLVSYEQYFGPGTRLTVT.